The next 11 T cell receptor beta chains were all read from a single sample in a study of blood T cell repertoires in COVID-19. TCRdb keeps only in-frame clones here, not all; method: immunoSEQ multiplex PCR. The sample has roughly 500,000 clones; 80% to 90% are singletons. Sequencing used peripheral blood. Receptors originate from a man aged 18 to 35 with COVID-19, enrolled during active disease.

The gene calls are TRBV7-3 and TRBJ2-1; D perhaps matches TRBD2 (7 bases). The V gene lost 5 bases and the J gene lost 7 bases, with 15 bases spanning the gap. Germline-derived CDR1 and CDR2 are SGHTA and FQGTGA. The CDR3 length is 14 residues. CDR3 sequence reads: CASSPGGGTNEQFF. DNA for the CDR3: TGTGCCAGCAGCCCGGGGGGCGGGACTAATGAGCAGTTCTTC.

This rearrangement joins TRBV9 to TRBJ2-3; a possible D gene is TRBD2 (6 bases). This CDR3 spans 16 amino acids. V was trimmed by 4 bases and J by 0 bases, leaving 15 bases between them. The germline gives CDR1 SGDLS, CDR2 YYNGEE. The CDR3 nucleotides are TGTGCCAGCAGCCCCGCCGTAGCGGCTAGCACAGATACGCAGTATTTT. Translating it yields CASSPAVAASTDTQYF.

The chain recombines TRBV16 with TRBJ2-3; TRBD1 aligns across 9 bases. This CDR3 comprises 16 residues. Losses at the gene ends were 5 bases for V and 1 base for J; bases not matched to a gene: 7. Germline CDR1 reads KGHSY; CDR2 reads FQNENV. In DNA form, the CDR3 reads TGTGCCAGCAGCTCCGGGACAGGGTTGGGCACAGATACGCAGTATTTT. It translates to CASSSGTGLGTDTQYF. Filled out from reference TRBV16 and TRBJ2-3, the complete variable domain reads GEEVAQTPKHLVRGEGQKAKLYCAPIKGHSYVFWYQQVLKNEFKFLISFQNENVFDETGMPKERFSAKCLPNSPCSLEIQATKLEDSAVYFCASSSGTGLGTDTQYFGPGTRLTVL.

This chain uses TRBV19 with TRBJ1-5; 9 bases match TRBD1. The CDR3 contains 15 residues. Germline CDR1 LNHDA, CDR2 SQIVND (reference sequence). The trim removed 6 bases at V and 3 bases at J, leaving 6 bases unmatched. The CDR3 DNA reads TGTGCCAGTAGCGAGACAGGGGGACTCAATCAGCCCCAGCATTTT. It is translated as CASSETGGLNQPQHF.

The chain links TRBV11-2 to TRBJ2-7; D is possibly TRBD2 (5 bases). Germline values: CDR1 SGHAT, CDR2 FQNNGV. Trimming cost V 1 base and J 1 base, with 8 bases left between them. This CDR3 comprises 14 residues. This CDR3 reads CASSLVEGSYEQYF. The CDR3 DNA reads as TGTGCCAGCAGCTTAGTTGAGGGTTCCTACGAGCAGTACTTC.

This clone was seen a few times. The genes are TRBV5-1 and TRBJ1-1, with D perhaps TRBD1 (5 bases). Germline V CDR1 and CDR2: SGHRS, YFSETQ. V lost 4 bases to trimming and J lost 3 bases, with 16 bases between them. This CDR3 has 15 amino acids. The CDR3 here is CASSAWTGGDTEAFF. The CDR3 DNA is TGCGCCAGCAGCGCCTGGACCGGGGGTGACACTGAAGCTTTCTTT. Full variable domain (missing parts from reference TRBV5-1 and TRBJ1-1): KAGVTQTPRYLIKTRGQQVTLSCSPISGHRSVSWYQQTPGQGLQFLFEYFSETQRNKGNFPGRFSGRQFSNSRSEMNVSTLELGDSALYLCASSAWTGGDTEAFFGQGTRLTVV.

This clone was picked up one time. The V gene is TRBV9, the J gene TRBJ2-1, with 9 bases matching TRBD2. Germline V gene lookup returns CDR1 SGDLS and CDR2 YYNGEE. The CDR3 is made up of 14 amino acids. V dropped 0 bases and J dropped 13; count of bases not matched to a gene: 8. The CDR3: CASSVGPAGGTQFF. The CDR3 nucleotides are TGTGCCAGCAGCGTAGGGCCAGCGGGGGGCACTCAGTTCTTC.

The V call is TRBV7-9, the J call TRBJ1-6; 8 bases are a match to TRBD1. V lost 1 base and J lost 7; bases outside the gene matches: 3. Germline CDR1 reads SEHNR; CDR2 reads FQNEAQ (reference sequence). The CDR3 length is 15 residues. CDR3: CASSLGTGLNSPLHF. The CDR3, as DNA: TGTGCCAGCAGCTTAGGGACAGGGTTGAATTCACCCCTCCACTTT.

This chain uses TRBV18 with TRBJ2-2; 9 positions match TRBD2. The germline V gene has CDR1 KGHSH and CDR2 LQKENI. V was clipped by 3 bases and J by 5 bases; unmatched bases: 7. This CDR3 spans 16 amino acids. The DNA for the CDR3 is TGTGCCAGCTCACCGGTGACTAGCGGCGGGACCGGGGAGCTGTTTTTT. This gives the protein CASSPVTSGGTGELFF.

This clone has just one count. V gene TRBV5-5 combines with J gene TRBJ2-2; 9 positions match TRBD1. Looked up from germline, CDR1 is SGHKS and CDR2 is YYEKEE (reference sequence). The CDR3 loop spans 15 amino acids. V lost 3 bases, J lost 3 bases, and 3 bases stayed unmatched. The CDR3 nucleotides read TGTGCCAGCAGCTACAGGGGGCTAGACACCGGGGAGCTGTTTTTT. It yields the protein CASSYRGLDTGELFF. The full variable domain, in which reference TRBV5-5 and TRBJ2-2 provide the parts outside the CDR3, is DAGVTQSPTHLIKTRGQQVTLRCSPISGHKSVSWYQQVLGQGPQFIFQYYEKEERGRGNFPDRFSARQFPNYSSELNVNALLLGDSALYLCASSYRGLDTGELFFGEGSRLTVL.

This chain links TRBV7-2 with TRBJ2-1; a possible D gene is TRBD1 (7 bases). The germline V and J ends were trimmed by 2 bases and 5 bases, with 19 bases remaining between them. CDR1 is SGHTA and CDR2 is FQGNSA in the germline V gene. There are 17 residues in the CDR3. CDR3 sequence (DNA): TGTGCCAGCAGCTTAAGGGGGCTCATTTCGGGGGACAATGAGCAGTTCTTC. Translation: CASSLRGLISGDNEQFF. Looking up the rest from reference TRBV7-2 and TRBJ2-1 gives the full variable domain: GAGVSQSPSNKVTEKGKDVELRCDPISGHTALYWYRQSLGQGLEFLIYFQGNSAPDKSGLPSDRFSAERTGGSVSTLTIQRTQQEDSAVYLCASSLRGLISGDNEQFFGPGTRLTVL.